This is a list of T cell receptor beta chains from one sample in a study of beta chain features in type 1 diabetes. The protocol was immunoSEQ multiplex PCR, while the TCRdb copy is restricted to in-frame clones and leaves out a portion. The sample contains a few hundred thousand clones, roughly 13% of which appear only once. The sequenced material came from naive CD4+ T cells from blood. These receptors originate from a woman between 18 and 30 years old with type 1 diabetes. Each CDR3 is given with its conserved first and last residue. The D gene is left open where the match is weak. The size entry is marked missing in some rows and otherwise reads once, few, many or a size class.

j_call: TRBJ2-4; d_call: TRBD1; clone_size: -; v_call: TRBV7-9; cdr3_aa: CASSLGQGLAKNIQYF; cdr3_nt: TGTGCCAGCAGCTTAGGACAGGGGTTAGCCAAAAACATTCAGTACTTC
j_call: TRBJ2-1; d_call: -; clone_size: -; v_call: TRBV30; cdr3_aa: CAGGNNEQFF; cdr3_nt: TGTGCCGGAGGAAACAATGAGCAGTTCTTC
j_call: TRBJ2-5; d_call: -; clone_size: -; v_call: TRBV29-1; cdr3_aa: CSVRKVHRGSVTPERETQYF; cdr3_nt: TGCAGCGTCCGAAAAGTTCACCGTGGGTCGGTTACACCCGAGCGGGAGACCCAGTACTTC
j_call: TRBJ2-4; d_call: TRBD2; clone_size: few; v_call: TRBV2; cdr3_aa: CASSSPGGLAGGTAKNIQYF; cdr3_nt: TGTGCCAGCAGTTCCCCCGGCGGACTAGCGGGAGGCACCGCCAAAAACATTCAGTACTTC
j_call: TRBJ2-2; d_call: -; clone_size: -; v_call: TRBV11-2; cdr3_aa: CASSLSRANTGELFF; cdr3_nt: TGTGCCAGCAGCTTAAGTCGGGCGAACACCGGGGAGCTGTTTTTT
j_call: TRBJ2-6; d_call: -; clone_size: -; v_call: TRBV29-1; cdr3_aa: CSARVGHISGANVLTF; cdr3_nt: TGCAGCGCGCGGGTGGGACACATCTCTGGGGCCAACGTCCTGACTTTC
j_call: TRBJ2-3; d_call: -; clone_size: -; v_call: TRBV6-5; cdr3_aa: CASSYDRVADTQYF; cdr3_nt: TGTGCCAGCAGTTACGATCGGGTTGCAGATACGCAGTATTTT
j_call: TRBJ1-2; d_call: -; clone_size: few; v_call: TRBV9; cdr3_aa: CASSVEGGAGVYGYTF; cdr3_nt: TGTGCCAGCAGCGTAGAAGGGGGGGCGGGGGTCTATGGCTACACCTTC
j_call: TRBJ2-5; d_call: -; clone_size: once; v_call: TRBV28; cdr3_aa: CASSPGGRGAQETQYF; cdr3_nt: TGTGCCAGCAGCCCAGGGGGAAGGGGGGCCCAAGAGACCCAGTACTTC
j_call: TRBJ2-2; d_call: -; clone_size: -; v_call: TRBV11-3; cdr3_aa: CASSPPLGELFF; cdr3_nt: TGTGCCAGCAGCCCCCCCCTGGGGGAGCTGTTTTTT
j_call: TRBJ2-7; d_call: TRBD2; clone_size: few; v_call: TRBV28; cdr3_aa: CASSNSGSLHEQYF; cdr3_nt: TGTGCCAGCAGCAATAGCGGGAGTCTCCACGAGCAGTACTTC
j_call: TRBJ2-7; d_call: TRBD2; clone_size: few; v_call: TRBV6-6; cdr3_aa: CASSPRTSVAYEQYF; cdr3_nt: TGTGCCAGCAGCCCCAGGACTAGCGTGGCGTACGAGCAGTACTTC
j_call: TRBJ2-1; d_call: TRBD2; clone_size: few; v_call: TRBV19; cdr3_aa: CASSINLAGGNEQFF; cdr3_nt: TGTGCCAGTAGTATCAACCTAGCGGGAGGAAATGAGCAGTTCTTC
j_call: TRBJ2-3; d_call: -; clone_size: -; v_call: TRBV28; cdr3_aa: CASSWENTQYF; cdr3_nt: TGTGCCAGCAGCTGGGAGAATACGCAGTATTTT
j_call: TRBJ1-4; d_call: -; clone_size: many; v_call: TRBV4-3; cdr3_aa: CASSLEGTLPEKLFF; cdr3_nt: TGCGCCAGCAGCCTTGAGGGGACTCTTCCCGAAAAACTGTTTTTT
j_call: TRBJ2-1; d_call: TRBD2; clone_size: few; v_call: TRBV4-2; cdr3_aa: CASSHTRTGTNNEQFF; cdr3_nt: TGTGCCAGCAGCCATACTAGAACCGGGACTAACAATGAGCAGTTCTTC
j_call: TRBJ1-1; d_call: -; clone_size: few; v_call: TRBV29-1; cdr3_aa: CSGSGGGAYRAFF; cdr3_nt: TGCAGCGGGAGCGGGGGGGGCGCTTATCGAGCTTTCTTT
j_call: TRBJ2-3; d_call: TRBD2; clone_size: few; v_call: TRBV2; cdr3_aa: CASKLAGADTQYF; cdr3_nt: TGTGCCAGCAAGCTAGCGGGAGCAGATACGCAGTATTTT
j_call: TRBJ2-7; d_call: -; clone_size: few; v_call: TRBV7-6; cdr3_aa: CASSPRELYEQYF; cdr3_nt: TGTGCCAGCAGCCCCCGGGAGCTCTACGAGCAGTACTTC
j_call: TRBJ2-5; d_call: -; clone_size: few; v_call: TRBV21-1; cdr3_aa: CASSTLAAQETQYF; cdr3_nt: TGTGCCAGCAGCACTCTAGCGGCCCAAGAGACCCAGTACTTC
j_call: TRBJ2-5; d_call: -; clone_size: -; v_call: TRBV5-1; cdr3_aa: CASSLSGVETQYF; cdr3_nt: TGCGCCAGCAGCTTGTCCGGAGTAGAGACCCAGTACTTC
j_call: TRBJ2-3; d_call: TRBD1; clone_size: few; v_call: TRBV5-1; cdr3_aa: CASSLGQGGDTQYF; cdr3_nt: TGCGCCAGCAGCTTGGGACAGGGTGGAGATACGCAGTATTTT
j_call: TRBJ2-1; d_call: TRBD2; clone_size: few; v_call: TRBV27; cdr3_aa: CASSLREKQFF; cdr3_nt: TGTGCCAGCAGTTTGCGGGAGAAGCAGTTCTTC
j_call: TRBJ2-7; d_call: TRBD2; clone_size: few; v_call: TRBV30; cdr3_aa: CAWSGTSPYEQYF; cdr3_nt: TGTGCCTGGAGTGGGACTAGTCCCTACGAGCAGTACTTC
j_call: TRBJ2-7; d_call: TRBD1; clone_size: few; v_call: TRBV29-1; cdr3_aa: CSVRTGGDSYEQYF; cdr3_nt: TGCAGCGTTCGGACAGGGGGTGACTCCTACGAGCAGTACTTC
j_call: TRBJ2-7; d_call: TRBD2; clone_size: -; v_call: TRBV28; cdr3_aa: CASSTPGGPYEQYF; cdr3_nt: TGTGCCAGCAGTACTCCGGGGGGACCCTACGAGCAGTACTTC
j_call: TRBJ1-1; d_call: TRBD1; clone_size: few; v_call: TRBV2; cdr3_aa: CASSEVGGQGKNTEAFF; cdr3_nt: TGTGCCAGCAGTGAAGTAGGGGGACAGGGAAAGAACACTGAAGCTTTCTTT
j_call: TRBJ2-3; d_call: -; clone_size: -; v_call: TRBV19; cdr3_aa: CASSIDQDAADTQYF; cdr3_nt: TGTGCCAGTAGTATAGATCAGGATGCAGCAGATACGCAGTATTTT
j_call: TRBJ2-5; d_call: -; clone_size: few; v_call: TRBV20-1; cdr3_aa: CSASTIETQYF; cdr3_nt: TGCAGTGCTAGCACAATAGAGACCCAGTACTTC
j_call: TRBJ2-1; d_call: TRBD1; clone_size: -; v_call: TRBV5-1; cdr3_aa: CASSPTGDSYNEQFF; cdr3_nt: TGCGCCAGCAGCCCTACAGGGGATTCCTACAATGAGCAGTTCTTC
j_call: TRBJ2-3; d_call: -; clone_size: few; v_call: TRBV4-3; cdr3_aa: CASSQVRWRDPTSTDTQYF; cdr3_nt: TGCGCCAGCAGCCAAGTCAGATGGCGGGATCCGACTAGCACAGATACGCAGTATTTT
j_call: TRBJ1-1; d_call: TRBD1; clone_size: few; v_call: TRBV29-1; cdr3_aa: CSVMTGVTEAFF; cdr3_nt: TGCAGCGTTATGACAGGGGTAACTGAAGCTTTCTTT
j_call: TRBJ1-2; d_call: -; clone_size: few; v_call: TRBV19; cdr3_aa: CASSIQGYGGYTF; cdr3_nt: TGTGCCAGTAGTATCCAGGGGTATGGTGGCTACACCTTC
j_call: TRBJ1-2; d_call: TRBD1; clone_size: few; v_call: TRBV5-1; cdr3_aa: CASSLTGGPNYGYTF; cdr3_nt: TGCGCCAGCAGCCTTACAGGGGGCCCTAACTATGGCTACACCTTC
j_call: TRBJ1-1; d_call: TRBD1; clone_size: few; v_call: TRBV30; cdr3_aa: CAWSVRGQGGTEAFF; cdr3_nt: TGTGCCTGGAGTGTCAGGGGACAGGGCGGAACTGAAGCTTTCTTT
j_call: TRBJ2-1; d_call: -; clone_size: few; v_call: TRBV29-1; cdr3_aa: CSVVRGPGGNEQFF; cdr3_nt: TGCAGCGTTGTAAGGGGTCCCGGGGGCAATGAGCAGTTCTTC
j_call: TRBJ2-4; d_call: -; clone_size: -; v_call: TRBV6-7; cdr3_aa: CASSRQVLIIQYF; cdr3_nt: TGTGCCAGCAGTAGACAGGTCTTGATCATTCAGTACTTC
j_call: TRBJ2-1; d_call: TRBD2; clone_size: few; v_call: TRBV9; cdr3_aa: CASSERGVGYNEQFF; cdr3_nt: TGTGCCAGCAGCGAGCGGGGGGTCGGGTACAATGAGCAGTTCTTC
j_call: TRBJ2-3; d_call: -; clone_size: -; v_call: TRBV7-9; cdr3_aa: CASSLGGSRADTQYF; cdr3_nt: TGTGCCAGCAGCTTAGGGGGATCGAGGGCAGATACGCAGTATTTT
j_call: TRBJ2-2; d_call: TRBD1; clone_size: few; v_call: TRBV19; cdr3_aa: CASSIRSRRDRGTRLGAGELFF; cdr3_nt: TGTGCCAGTAGTATACGGTCCCGCCGGGACAGGGGCACCCGTCTAGGGGCCGGGGAGCTGTTTTTT
j_call: TRBJ2-3; d_call: -; clone_size: -; v_call: TRBV29-1; cdr3_aa: CSVFGGSTDTQYF; cdr3_nt: TGCAGCGTTTTTGGAGGGAGCACAGATACGCAGTATTTT
j_call: TRBJ2-7; d_call: TRBD1; clone_size: few; v_call: TRBV2; cdr3_aa: CASTRDRGYEQYF; cdr3_nt: TGTGCCAGCACCCGGGACAGGGGTTACGAGCAGTACTTC
j_call: TRBJ2-1; d_call: TRBD2; clone_size: few; v_call: TRBV19; cdr3_aa: CASSGPAGEAQFF; cdr3_nt: TGTGCCAGTAGCGGGCCAGCGGGAGAAGCGCAGTTCTTC
j_call: TRBJ2-4; d_call: -; clone_size: few; v_call: TRBV29-1; cdr3_aa: CSVEDLKGSLAKNIQYF; cdr3_nt: TGCAGCGTTGAAGATTTAAAGGGGTCCCTAGCCAAAAACATTCAGTACTTC
j_call: TRBJ2-1; d_call: TRBD2; clone_size: -; v_call: TRBV7-6; cdr3_aa: CASRLGLADVNEQFF; cdr3_nt: TGTGCCAGCCGCTTAGGGCTAGCGGACGTCAATGAGCAGTTCTTC